Described below is a single TCR beta chain sequence and its context. The record originates from a study of blood T cells in healthy people across ages. V shed 3 bases and J shed 6 bases, with 11 bases lying between them. The length of the CDR3 is 13 residues. Alongside a J-beta primer mix, a sample-barcoded 5' primer served in a second PCR lasting 7 to 11 cycles. Via MiXCR, TCRdb re-called the 5' RACE reads, giving one row per CDR3 protein. The table shows about a million distinct CDR3 sequences, with under 40% occurring only once. The J gene is TRBJ1-2, the V gene TRBV12-3 or TRBV12-4; unclear D gene. Sample: blood. The sequence came from a man aged 18 to 30 in good health. CDR3 sequence: CASSFPGRDGYTF. CDR3 coding DNA: TGTGCCAGCAGTTTCCCGGGGAGAGATGGCTACACCTTC.